The rows below give T cell receptor beta chains drawn from one sample of a study of T cells in Graves' hyperthyroidism and ophthalmopathy. TCRdb re-called the multiplex PCR reads with MiXCR, one entry per CDR3 protein. The sample yields some 140,000 distinct CDR3 sequences, over 20% seen once. Sequencing was carried out using blood. Receptors were obtained from a woman in her fifties or sixties with Graves' hyperthyroidism that later progressed to Graves' ophthalmopathy. Both conserved end residues are part of each CDR3. The D gene is left open where the match is weak. Only some rows state a clone size, as once, few, many or a class for expanded clones.

J,D,size,V,DNA,CDR3
TRBJ1-5,.,many,TRBV6-1,TGTGCCAGCAGTGATGAGGGTGATCAGCCCCAGCATTTT,CASSDEGDQPQHF
TRBJ1-2,.,.,TRBV7-2,TGTGCCAGCAGCTTCCGATTCTATGGCTACACCTTC,CASSFRFYGYTF
TRBJ2-7,.,many,TRBV3-1,TGTGCCAGCAGCCAAGGCTCCTACGAGCAGTACTTC,CASSQGSYEQYF
TRBJ1-1,.,many,TRBV28,TGTGCCAGCTGGGGGGCAGGGTTGACTGCTGAAGCTTTCTTT,CASWGAGLTAEAFF
TRBJ2-7,.,few,TRBV29-1,TGCAGCGTTGAGAACCTGTCTCGCGAGCAGTACTTC,CSVENLSREQYF
TRBJ2-1,TRBD1,.,TRBV3-1,TGTGCCAGCAGCCACCCCGACAGGGGGGAGCAGTTCTTC,CASSHPDRGEQFF
TRBJ2-3,.,.,TRBV5-4,TGTGCCAGCAGCTACCGGGCGGCAGATACGCAGTATTTT,CASSYRAADTQYF
TRBJ2-7,.,many,TRBV11-2,TGTGCCAGCAGCTTAAGTATGGGGGGCTACGAGCAGTACTTC,CASSLSMGGYEQYF
TRBJ2-1,TRBD1,.,TRBV6-9,TGTGCCAGCAGTTACATTCAGACAGGGAGCCATGAGCAGTTCTTC,CASSYIQTGSHEQFF
TRBJ2-1,.,many,TRBV5-5,TGTGCCAGCAGCACCGTGACTGTCTCCTACAATGAGCAGTTCTTC,CASSTVTVSYNEQFF
TRBJ1-6,TRBD1,.,TRBV12-3/TRBV12-4,TGTGCCAGCAGTACAGGGGGCCAGTCGTACATCTCCTATAATTCACCCCTCCACTTT,CASSTGGQSYISYNSPLHF
TRBJ1-2,.,many,TRBV18,TGTGCCAGCTCACCCCAGGGTACCAACGGCTACACCTTC,CASSPQGTNGYTF
TRBJ2-7,.,many,TRBV15,TGTGCCACCAGCAACGATGAAGGTGTCCTCCCAGGGGAGCAGTACTTC,CATSNDEGVLPGEQYF
TRBJ1-1,.,many,TRBV18,TGTGCCAGCTCACCTAACGGACGGAACACTGAAGCTTTCTTT,CASSPNGRNTEAFF
TRBJ1-5,TRBD1,.,TRBV12-3/TRBV12-4,TGTGCCAGCAGTTCCGACAGGGATCAGCCCCAGCATTTT,CASSSDRDQPQHF
TRBJ2-2,TRBD2,few,TRBV6-1,TGTGCCAGCAGCCCCCTTGGGGGGGGGGGCGGGGAGCTGTTTTTT,CASSPLGGGGGELFF